Detailed here is one TCR beta chain. The entry originates in a study of blood T cell repertoires in COVID-19. Study information: COVID-19 samples, acute and convalescent, were from the United States, Italy and Spain. PBMCs, B-cell-depleted T cells, or T cells provided the cDNA or gDNA that made up the material.

In the study's own analysis: Reference gene primer amplification in the assay estimated nucleated cell counts. Assay used: immunoSEQ multiplex PCR; TCRdb lists only in-frame clones, some missing. That table supplies the V and J calls and clone size; D and trimming were determined from the DNA. In the table there are approximately 90,000 clones, 70% to 90% of which are singletons. Germline V lookup: CDR1 SNHLY, CDR2 FYNNEI. Trimming took 3 bases from V and 5 from J; bases not matched to a gene: 7. The CDR3 covers 15 residues. The chain links TRBV2 to TRBJ1-5; 7 nucleotides match TRBD1. Sequenced material: peripheral blood. This sequence originates from a man aged 50 or older with acute or convalescent COVID-19. The CDR3 spells CASSEWDSQDQPQHF. The CDR3, as DNA: TGTGCCAGCAGTGAGTGGGACAGCCAAGATCAGCCCCAGCATTTT. Using reference TRBV2 and TRBJ1-5 for the parts outside the CDR3, the full variable domain is EPEVTQTPSHQVTQMGQEVILRCVPISNHLYFYWYRQILGQKVEFLVSFYNNEISEKSEIFDDQFSVERPDGSNFTLKIRSTKLEDSAMYFCASSEWDSQDQPQHFGDGTRLSIL.